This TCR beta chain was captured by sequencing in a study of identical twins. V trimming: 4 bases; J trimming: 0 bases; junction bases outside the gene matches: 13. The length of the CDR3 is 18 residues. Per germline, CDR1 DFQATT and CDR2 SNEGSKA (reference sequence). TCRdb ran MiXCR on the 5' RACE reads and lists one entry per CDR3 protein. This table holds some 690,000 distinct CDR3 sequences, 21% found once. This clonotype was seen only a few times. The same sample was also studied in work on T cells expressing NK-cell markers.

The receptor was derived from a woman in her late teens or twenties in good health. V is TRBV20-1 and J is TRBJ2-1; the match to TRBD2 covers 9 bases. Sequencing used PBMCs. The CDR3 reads CSATEWAGAGGSYNEQFF. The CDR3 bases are TGCAGTGCTACTGAATGGGCGGGAGCGGGAGGCTCCTACAATGAGCAGTTCTTC.